These 2 T cell receptor beta chains were all obtained from the same sample, sequenced in a study of regulatory T cells in long-lasting Graves disease (dated by TCRdb to the early 2020s). Library generation was performed with multiplex PCR. Sequencing relied on an Illumina HiSeq 4000. iRepertoire HTBI primers and Arm-PCR amplification of CDR3 regions were used to construct TCR beta libraries. The public reads were quality trimmed at Q25 with fastp and then assembled into clones with MiXCR by TCRdb, keeping productive beta chains. For every CDR3 protein sequence, its rows merge into one entry that carries the most common genes and DNA. This sample comprises around 480,000 distinct CDR3 sequences, more than 15% of them detected only once. In total, the top ten clones hold approximately 25% of the sample. Reading the label with the study, this specimen's time point is: newly diagnosed GD, antithyroid drugs for less than 3 months. For both TCR sequencing and RNA sequencing, RNA was extracted from PBMCs using TRIzol.

This same sample was also taken into another study, of T cells in Graves' hyperthyroidism and ophthalmopathy.

The source was peripheral blood mononuclear cells (PBMCs), collected at new diagnosis, from a patient treated with antithyroid drugs. The receptors stem from a woman aged 35-65 years with Graves disease. Donor details come from another sample of the same person, matched by shared clones.

A few counts support this clonotype. CDR3 coding DNA: TGCAGCGTCGGACAGAGTGAAGCTTTCTTT. Protein sequence: CSVGQSEAFF. The chain couples TRBV29-1 to TRBJ1-1, with a tentative D call TRBD1 (6 bases). V lost 6 bases and J 7 bases, leaving 9 bases between the germline ends. The V gene's germline CDR1 is SQVTM and CDR2 ANQGSEA. The CDR3 spans 10 residues.

This clonotype was counted ten times or more. The chain recombines TRBV12-3 or TRBV12-4 with TRBJ1-1; no reliable D call. Trimming removed 6 bases at V and 3 bases at J, with 14 bases between. The CDR3 has 14 residues. The CDR3 nucleotides read TGTGCCAGCAGACCGGGTGGACCTTACACTGAAGCTTTCTTT. Translated, it gives CASRPGGPYTEAFF.